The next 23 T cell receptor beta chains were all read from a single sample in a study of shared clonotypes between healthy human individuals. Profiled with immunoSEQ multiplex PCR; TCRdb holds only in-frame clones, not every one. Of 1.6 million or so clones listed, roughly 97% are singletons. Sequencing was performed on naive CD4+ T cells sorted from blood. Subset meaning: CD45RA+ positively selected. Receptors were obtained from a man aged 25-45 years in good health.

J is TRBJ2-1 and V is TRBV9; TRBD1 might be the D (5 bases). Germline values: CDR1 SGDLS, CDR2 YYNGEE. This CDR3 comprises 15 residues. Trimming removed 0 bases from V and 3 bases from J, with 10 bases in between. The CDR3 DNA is TGTGCCAGCAGCGTAGTAAGTCAGGGCTACAATGAGCAGTTCTTC. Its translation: CASSVVSQGYNEQFF. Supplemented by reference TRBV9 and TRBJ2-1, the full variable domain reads DSGVTQTPKHLITATGQRVTLRCSPRSGDLSVYWYQQSLDQGLQFLIQYYNGEERAKGNILERFSAQQFPDLHSELNLSSLELGDSALYFCASSVVSQGYNEQFFGPGTRLTVL.

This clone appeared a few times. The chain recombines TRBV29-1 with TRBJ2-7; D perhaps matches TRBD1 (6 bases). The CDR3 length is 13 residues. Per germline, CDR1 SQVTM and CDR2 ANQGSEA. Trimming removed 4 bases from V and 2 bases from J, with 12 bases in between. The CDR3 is CSVVGQFTYEQYF. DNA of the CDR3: TGCAGCGTTGTAGGACAGTTCACCTACGAGCAGTACTTC.

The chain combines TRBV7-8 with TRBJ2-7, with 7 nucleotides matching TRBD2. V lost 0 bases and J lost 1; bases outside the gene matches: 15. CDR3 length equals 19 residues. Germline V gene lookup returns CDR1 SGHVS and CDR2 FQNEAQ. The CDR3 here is CASSLALTPGSGASYEQYF. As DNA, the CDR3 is TGTGCCAGCAGCTTAGCGCTGACCCCCGGCAGCGGGGCATCCTACGAGCAGTACTTC.

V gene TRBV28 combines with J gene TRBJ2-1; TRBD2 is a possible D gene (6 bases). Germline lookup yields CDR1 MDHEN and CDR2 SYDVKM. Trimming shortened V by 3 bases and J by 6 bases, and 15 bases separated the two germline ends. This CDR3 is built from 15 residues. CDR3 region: CASSFGLASRNEQFF. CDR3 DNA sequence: TGTGCCAGCAGTTTTGGGCTAGCGTCACGCAATGAGCAGTTCTTC.

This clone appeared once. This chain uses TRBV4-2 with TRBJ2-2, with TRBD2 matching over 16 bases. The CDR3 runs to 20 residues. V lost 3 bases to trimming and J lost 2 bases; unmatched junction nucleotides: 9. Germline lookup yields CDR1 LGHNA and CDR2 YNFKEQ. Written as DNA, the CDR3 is TGTGCCAGCAGCCAGAAGCCGGGACTAGCGGGAGGGCTAAACACCGGGGAGCTGTTTTTT. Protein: CASSQKPGLAGGLNTGELFF.

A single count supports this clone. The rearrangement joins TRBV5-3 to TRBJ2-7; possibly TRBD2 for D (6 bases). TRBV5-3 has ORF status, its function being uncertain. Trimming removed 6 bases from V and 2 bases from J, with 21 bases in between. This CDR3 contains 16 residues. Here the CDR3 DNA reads TGTGCCAGAAAGGAGGGCGGGACCACTTGTCCCTACGAGCAGTACTTC. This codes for CARKEGGTTCPYEQYF.

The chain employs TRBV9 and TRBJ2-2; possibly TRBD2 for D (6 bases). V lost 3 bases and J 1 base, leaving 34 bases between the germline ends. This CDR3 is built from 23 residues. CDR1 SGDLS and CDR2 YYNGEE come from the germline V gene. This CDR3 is CASSAHFPGLGGGQGGNTGELFF. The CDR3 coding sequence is TGTGCCAGCAGCGCCCACTTCCCTGGGTTAGGAGGTGGTCAGGGAGGGAACACCGGGGAGCTGTTTTTT.

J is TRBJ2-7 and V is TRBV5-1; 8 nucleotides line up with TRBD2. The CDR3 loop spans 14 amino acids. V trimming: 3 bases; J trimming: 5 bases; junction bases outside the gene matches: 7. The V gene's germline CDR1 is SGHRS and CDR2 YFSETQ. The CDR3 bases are TGCGCCAGCAGCTCCGGACTAGCAGTCCACGAGCAGTACTTC. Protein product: CASSSGLAVHEQYF.

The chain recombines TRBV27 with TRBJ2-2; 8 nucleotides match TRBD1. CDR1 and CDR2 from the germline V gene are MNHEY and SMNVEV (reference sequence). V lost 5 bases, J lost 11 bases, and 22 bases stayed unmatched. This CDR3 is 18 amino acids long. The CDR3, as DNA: TGTGCCAGCAGTCCGCGGACAGGGATACCCCCGGTTGGAAGCGAGCTGTTTTTT. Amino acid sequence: CASSPRTGIPPVGSELFF.

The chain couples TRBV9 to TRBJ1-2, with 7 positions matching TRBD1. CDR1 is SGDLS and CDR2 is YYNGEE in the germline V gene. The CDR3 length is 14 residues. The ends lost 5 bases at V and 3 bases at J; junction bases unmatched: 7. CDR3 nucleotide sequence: TGTGCCAGCAGTGGGGGACAGACTTACTATGGCTACACCTTC. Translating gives CASSGGQTYYGYTF. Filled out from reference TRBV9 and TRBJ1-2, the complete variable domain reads DSGVTQTPKHLITATGQRVTLRCSPRSGDLSVYWYQQSLDQGLQFLIQYYNGEERAKGNILERFSAQQFPDLHSELNLSSLELGDSALYFCASSGGQTYYGYTFGSGTRLTVV.

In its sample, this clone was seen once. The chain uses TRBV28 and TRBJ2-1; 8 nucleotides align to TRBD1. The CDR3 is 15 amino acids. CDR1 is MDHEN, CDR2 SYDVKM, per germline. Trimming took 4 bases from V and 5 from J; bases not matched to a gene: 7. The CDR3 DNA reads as TGTGCCAGCAGTTCCCCCGGGACAGGACACAATGAGCAGTTCTTC. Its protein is CASSSPGTGHNEQFF.

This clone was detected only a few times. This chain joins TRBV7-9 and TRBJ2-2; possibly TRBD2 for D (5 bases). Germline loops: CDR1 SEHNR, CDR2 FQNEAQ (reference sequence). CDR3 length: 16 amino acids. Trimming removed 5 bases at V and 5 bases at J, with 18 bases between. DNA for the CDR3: TGTGCCAGCAGCCCCCTCGGGATAACCAAGACCGGGGAGCTGTTTTTT. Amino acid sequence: CASSPLGITKTGELFF.

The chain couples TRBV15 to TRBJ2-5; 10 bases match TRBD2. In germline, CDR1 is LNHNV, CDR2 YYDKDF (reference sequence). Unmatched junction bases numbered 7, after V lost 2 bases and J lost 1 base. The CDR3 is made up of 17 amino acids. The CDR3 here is CATSRRTSGFSQETQYF. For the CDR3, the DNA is TGTGCCACCAGCAGACGGACTAGCGGATTTTCCCAAGAGACCCAGTACTTC.

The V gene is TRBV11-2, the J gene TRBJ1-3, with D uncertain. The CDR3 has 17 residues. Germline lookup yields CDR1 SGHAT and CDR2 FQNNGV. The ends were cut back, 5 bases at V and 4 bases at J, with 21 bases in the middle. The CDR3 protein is CASSQRPQMYLGNTIYF. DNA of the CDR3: TGTGCCAGCAGCCAACGCCCCCAAATGTATCTCGGAAACACCATATATTTT.

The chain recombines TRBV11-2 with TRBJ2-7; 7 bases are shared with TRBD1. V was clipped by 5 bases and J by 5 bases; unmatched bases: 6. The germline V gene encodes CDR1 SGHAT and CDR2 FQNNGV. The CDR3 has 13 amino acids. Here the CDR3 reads CASSLRGLDEQYF. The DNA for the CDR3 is TGTGCCAGCAGCCTAAGGGGGCTCGACGAGCAGTACTTC.

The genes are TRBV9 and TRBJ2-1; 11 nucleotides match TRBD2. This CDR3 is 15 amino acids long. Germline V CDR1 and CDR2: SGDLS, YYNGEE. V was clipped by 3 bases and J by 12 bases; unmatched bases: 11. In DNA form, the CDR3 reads TGTGCCAGCAGCGGGGGGTTAGCGGGAGGGCCAGGGCAGTTCTTC. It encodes CASSGGLAGGPGQFF. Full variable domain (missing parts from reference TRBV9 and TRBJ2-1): DSGVTQTPKHLITATGQRVTLRCSPRSGDLSVYWYQQSLDQGLQFLIQYYNGEERAKGNILERFSAQQFPDLHSELNLSSLELGDSALYFCASSGGLAGGPGQFFGPGTRLTVL.

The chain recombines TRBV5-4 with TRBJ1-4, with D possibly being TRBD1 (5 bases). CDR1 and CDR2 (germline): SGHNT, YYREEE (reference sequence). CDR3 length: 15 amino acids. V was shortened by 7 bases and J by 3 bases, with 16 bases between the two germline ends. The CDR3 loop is CASSSPGQSNEKLFF. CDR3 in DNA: TGTGCCAGCTCTTCTCCAGGGCAGTCTAATGAAAAACTGTTTTTT.

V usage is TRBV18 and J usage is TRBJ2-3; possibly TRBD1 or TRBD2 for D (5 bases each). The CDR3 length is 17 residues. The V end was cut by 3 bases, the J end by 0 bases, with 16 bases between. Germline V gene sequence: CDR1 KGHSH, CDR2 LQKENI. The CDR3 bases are TGTGCCAGCTCACCCCTTCCCGGGACGGCCAGCACAGATACGCAGTATTTT. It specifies CASSPLPGTASTDTQYF.

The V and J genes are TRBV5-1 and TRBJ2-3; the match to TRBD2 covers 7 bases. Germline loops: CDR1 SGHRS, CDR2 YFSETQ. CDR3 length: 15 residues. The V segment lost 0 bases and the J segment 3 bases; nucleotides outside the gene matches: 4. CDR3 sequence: CASSLGGSITDTQYF. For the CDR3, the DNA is TGCGCCAGCAGCTTGGGCGGGAGTATTACAGATACGCAGTATTTT.

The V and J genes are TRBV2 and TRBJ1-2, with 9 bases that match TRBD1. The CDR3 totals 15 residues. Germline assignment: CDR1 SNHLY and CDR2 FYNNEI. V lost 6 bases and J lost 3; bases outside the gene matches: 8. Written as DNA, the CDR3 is TGTGCCAGCAGCAACGTACAGGGGGCTCACTATGGCTACACCTTC. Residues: CASSNVQGAHYGYTF.

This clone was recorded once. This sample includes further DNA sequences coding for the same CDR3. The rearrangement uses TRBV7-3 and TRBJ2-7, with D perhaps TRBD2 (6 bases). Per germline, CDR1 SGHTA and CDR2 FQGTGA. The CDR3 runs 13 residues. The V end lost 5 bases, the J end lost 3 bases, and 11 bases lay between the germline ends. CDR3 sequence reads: CASSPRGGYEQYF. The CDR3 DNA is TGTGCCAGCAGCCCGCGGGGTGGCTACGAGCAGTACTTC. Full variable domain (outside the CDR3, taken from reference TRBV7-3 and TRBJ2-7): GAGVSQTPSNKVTEKGKYVELRCDPISGHTALYWYRQSLGQGPEFLIYFQGTGAADDSGLPNDRFFAVRPEGSVSTLKIQRTERGDSAVYLCASSPRGGYEQYFGPGTRLTVT.

The CDR3 DNA is TGCGCCAGCAGCTCGGGACTAGCGGGAGGGCCGCGATGGGGTGAGCAGTTCTTC. Translated: CASSSGLAGGPRWGEQFF. The chain is built from TRBV5-1 and TRBJ2-1; 16 nucleotides align to TRBD2. The trim removed 3 bases at V and 9 bases at J, leaving 12 bases unmatched. The CDR3 sequence is 18 residues long. Germline loops: CDR1 SGHRS, CDR2 YFSETQ.

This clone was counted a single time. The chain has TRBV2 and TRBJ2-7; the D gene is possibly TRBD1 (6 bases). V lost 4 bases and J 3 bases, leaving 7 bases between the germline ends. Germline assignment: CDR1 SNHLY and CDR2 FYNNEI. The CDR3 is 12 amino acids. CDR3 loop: CASSAGDYEQYF. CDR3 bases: TGTGCCAGCAGTGCAGGGGACTACGAGCAGTACTTC.